The rows below give T cell receptor beta chains drawn from one sample of a study of CD8+ T cells in alopecia areata. The method was immunoSEQ multiplex PCR; TCRdb's version includes in-frame clones alone and lacks a portion of them. The sample consists of under 250,000 clones, under 60% of them appearing once. The source was CD4+ T cells sorted from blood, collected at week 4, from a patient treated with tofacitinib. These receptor sequences come from a human donor with alopecia areata. The CDR3 runs from the conserved cysteine through the conserved F or W. The order of the fields is CDR3 DNA, CDR3 protein, D gene, J gene, clone size, V gene. The D gene is left open where the match is weak. Clone size is stated in some rows and not others, as once, few, many or a class when expanded.

DNA: TGTGCCAGCAGCGTAGGCGGACAGGGTGACTCCTACGAGCAGTACTTC
CDR3: CASSVGGQGDSYEQYF
D: TRBD1
J: TRBJ2-7
size: few
V: TRBV9

DNA: TGTGCCAGCAGCTACGGTCTCGCGCAGTATTTT
CDR3: CASSYGLAQYF
D: -
J: TRBJ2-3
size: few
V: TRBV7-2

DNA: TGCGCCAGCAGCCGCCTGTCAGGGGAAGTATGGGAGCAGTTCTTC
CDR3: CASSRLSGEVWEQFF
D: -
J: TRBJ2-1
size: -
V: TRBV5-1

DNA: TGTGCCAGCAGCCAACTCCCAGATACGCAGTATTTT
CDR3: CASSQLPDTQYF
D: -
J: TRBJ2-3
size: few
V: TRBV14

DNA: TGTGCCAGCGGGGGCACCTCCTACGAGCAGTACTTC
CDR3: CASGGTSYEQYF
D: -
J: TRBJ2-7
size: -
V: TRBV2

DNA: TGCGCCAGCAGGGGACAGATGAACACTGAAGCTTTCTTT
CDR3: CASRGQMNTEAFF
D: TRBD1
J: TRBJ1-1
size: -
V: TRBV5-1

DNA: TGCGCCAGCACCTTGGGTTCGGAGGTACTCCGAATCTACGAGCAGTACTTC
CDR3: CASTLGSEVLRIYEQYF
D: -
J: TRBJ2-7
size: few
V: TRBV5-1

DNA: TGCGCCAGCAGCTTAACAGGGTTCGCAGATACGCAGTATTTT
CDR3: CASSLTGFADTQYF
D: -
J: TRBJ2-3
size: -
V: TRBV5-1

DNA: TGTGCCACCAGCGCGGTCGACAGGGGCACTGAAGCTTTCTTT
CDR3: CATSAVDRGTEAFF
D: TRBD1
J: TRBJ1-1
size: -
V: TRBV2

DNA: TGCAGCGTAAACCATCAAGAGACCCAGTACTTC
CDR3: CSVNHQETQYF
D: -
J: TRBJ2-5
size: many
V: TRBV29-1